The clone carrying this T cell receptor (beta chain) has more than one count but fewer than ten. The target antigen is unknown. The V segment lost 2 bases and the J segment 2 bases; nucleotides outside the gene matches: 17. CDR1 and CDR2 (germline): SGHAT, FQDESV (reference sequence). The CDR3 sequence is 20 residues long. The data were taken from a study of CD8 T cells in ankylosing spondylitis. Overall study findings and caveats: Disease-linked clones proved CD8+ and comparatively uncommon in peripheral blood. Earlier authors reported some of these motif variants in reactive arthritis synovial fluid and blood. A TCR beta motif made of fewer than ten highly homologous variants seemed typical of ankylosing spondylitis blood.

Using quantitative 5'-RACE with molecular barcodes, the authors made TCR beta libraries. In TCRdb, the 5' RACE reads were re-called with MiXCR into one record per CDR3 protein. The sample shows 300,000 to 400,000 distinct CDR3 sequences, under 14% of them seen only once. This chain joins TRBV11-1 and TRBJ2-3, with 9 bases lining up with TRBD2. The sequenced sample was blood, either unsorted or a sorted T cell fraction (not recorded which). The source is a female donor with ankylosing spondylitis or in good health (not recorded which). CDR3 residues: CASSLRSRLAGQSSTDTQYF. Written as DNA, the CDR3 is TGTGCCAGCAGCTTAAGGTCCCGCCTAGCGGGACAAAGTTCCACAGATACGCAGTATTTT.